This T cell receptor beta chain is from a study of blood T cell repertoires in COVID-19. Study-level information: Sites in the United States, Italy and Spain provided acute and convalescent COVID-19 samples. T cells, B-cell-depleted T cells, or PBMCs supplied cDNA or gDNA.

CDR1 is MNHNS and CDR2 is SASEGT in the germline V gene. V gave up 1 base and J gave up 7 bases, with 17 bases separating them. The CDR3 has 16 residues. Method: immunoSEQ multiplex PCR; TCRdb's copy keeps in-frame clones and lacks some. The table includes 89,000 or so clones, approximately 81% detected once. This clone has a count of ten or more. The rearrangement joins TRBV6-1 to TRBJ1-5, with D possibly being TRBD1 (6 bases). This sequence originates from a man older than 75 with acute or convalescent COVID-19. The specimen sequenced was peripheral blood. CDR3 DNA: TGTGCCAGCAGTGAAGAGATACAGGGCGGCGGGCAGCCCCAGCATTTT. Its protein is CASSEEIQGGGQPQHF.